A selection of T cell receptor beta chains follows, all from one sample in a study of T-cell memory formation after mild COVID-19. TCRdb reprocessed the 5' RACE reads via MiXCR and lists one record per CDR3 protein. The data hold 350,000 to 450,000 distinct CDR3 sequences, with approximately 15% observed a single time. The sample taken for sequencing was PBMCs or a T cell subset sorted from them (not recorded which). These receptors originate from a man in his late teens or twenties who had mild COVID-19 (a few samples of this study predate the infection). Cell type and time point are not known. CDR3s include the opening cysteine and the closing phenylalanine or tryptophan. The D gene is left open where the match is weak. Clone size, where shown, is once, few, many, or a class for clones that have expanded.

j_gene: TRBJ2-5; d_gene: TRBD1; abundance: -; v_gene: TRBV4-1; CDR3nt: TGCGCCAGCAGCCAAGAGGGACAGTTATACCAAGAGACCCAGTACTTC; CDR3aa: CASSQEGQLYQETQYF
j_gene: TRBJ2-2; d_gene: -; abundance: -; v_gene: TRBV7-9; CDR3nt: TGTGCCAGCAGCTTAGGAATAACAGTGGAGCTGTTTTTT; CDR3aa: CASSLGITVELFF
j_gene: TRBJ2-6; d_gene: -; abundance: -; v_gene: TRBV4-3; CDR3nt: TGCGCCAGCAGCCAAGGCAACAGTCCCTCTGGGGCCAACGTCCTGACTTTC; CDR3aa: CASSQGNSPSGANVLTF
j_gene: TRBJ2-3; d_gene: -; abundance: many; v_gene: TRBV7-9; CDR3nt: TGTGCCAGCAGTCTAGCCTCCGTAGATACGCAGTATTTT; CDR3aa: CASSLASVDTQYF
j_gene: TRBJ2-7; d_gene: TRBD1; abundance: many; v_gene: TRBV2; CDR3nt: TGTGCCAGCAGTGAAGCCCAGGGGGCAGAGTACTTC; CDR3aa: CASSEAQGAEYF
j_gene: TRBJ2-7; d_gene: TRBD2; abundance: -; v_gene: TRBV27; CDR3nt: TGTGCCAGCAGGGCCGGGGGGAACGGCTACGAGCAGTACTTC; CDR3aa: CASRAGGNGYEQYF
j_gene: TRBJ1-2; d_gene: -; abundance: -; v_gene: TRBV6-5; CDR3nt: TGTGCCAGCAGGAGGGCCCTGGAGGGTGCCTATGGCTACACCTTC; CDR3aa: CASRRALEGAYGYTF
j_gene: TRBJ1-1; d_gene: -; abundance: few; v_gene: TRBV7-9; CDR3nt: TGTGCCAGCAGCTTAATGGAAAGTACTGAAGCTTTCTTT; CDR3aa: CASSLMESTEAFF
j_gene: TRBJ1-2; d_gene: -; abundance: many; v_gene: TRBV12-3/TRBV12-4; CDR3nt: TGTGCCAGCAGCTTTAACTATGGCTACACCTTC; CDR3aa: CASSFNYGYTF
j_gene: TRBJ2-3; d_gene: TRBD2; abundance: once; v_gene: TRBV24-1; CDR3nt: TGTGCCACCAGTGTCGGGACTAGCGGGACAGATACGCAGTATTTT; CDR3aa: CATSVGTSGTDTQYF
j_gene: TRBJ1-2; d_gene: -; abundance: many; v_gene: TRBV13; CDR3nt: TGTGCCAGCAGCTTGGACGTTCTCTATGGCTACACCTTC; CDR3aa: CASSLDVLYGYTF
j_gene: TRBJ2-5; d_gene: -; abundance: few; v_gene: TRBV20-1; CDR3nt: TGCAGTGCTACCCCCCTAGGGAGCCAAGAGACCCAGTACTTC; CDR3aa: CSATPLGSQETQYF
j_gene: TRBJ2-2; d_gene: TRBD2; abundance: few; v_gene: TRBV7-3; CDR3nt: TGTGCCAGCAGCTTAGTAGCGGGGTTTCCAACCGGGGAGCTGTTTTTT; CDR3aa: CASSLVAGFPTGELFF
j_gene: TRBJ1-1; d_gene: -; abundance: few; v_gene: TRBV3-1; CDR3nt: TGTGCCAGCAGCTATACCAGGACTGAAGCTTTCTTT; CDR3aa: CASSYTRTEAFF
j_gene: TRBJ2-7; d_gene: -; abundance: -; v_gene: TRBV4-1; CDR3nt: TGCGCCAGCAGCCCCCGCCTAGGGGTACGGTACGAGCAGTACTTC; CDR3aa: CASSPRLGVRYEQYF
j_gene: TRBJ2-5; d_gene: TRBD2; abundance: few; v_gene: TRBV3-1; CDR3nt: TGTGCCAGCCACCCGGGACTAGCGGCGGGGACCCAGTACTTC; CDR3aa: CASHPGLAAGTQYF
j_gene: TRBJ1-6; d_gene: TRBD1; abundance: -; v_gene: TRBV6-5; CDR3nt: TGTGCCAGCAGTTACTCGAGGCCGGGACAGGCCAATAATTCACCCCTCCACTTT; CDR3aa: CASSYSRPGQANNSPLHF
j_gene: TRBJ2-5; d_gene: -; abundance: -; v_gene: TRBV28; CDR3nt: TGTGCCAGCAGTGAACTGGTCGGGCCCAGGTCAGAGACCCAGTACTTC; CDR3aa: CASSELVGPRSETQYF
j_gene: TRBJ1-1; d_gene: -; abundance: -; v_gene: TRBV5-1; CDR3nt: TGCGCCAGCAGCTCCCTACAGGTGAACACTGAAGCTTTCTTT; CDR3aa: CASSSLQVNTEAFF
j_gene: TRBJ2-7; d_gene: TRBD2; abundance: few; v_gene: TRBV5-1; CDR3nt: TGCGCCAGCAGCCTGGGACTAGCGGGGTACCCTCCCGAGCAGTACTTC; CDR3aa: CASSLGLAGYPPEQYF
j_gene: TRBJ2-1; d_gene: TRBD1; abundance: -; v_gene: TRBV20-1; CDR3nt: TGCAGTGCTCAGACAGGGGGCCGGCGGGGGTTGCATGAGCAGTTCTTC; CDR3aa: CSAQTGGRRGLHEQFF
j_gene: TRBJ2-5; d_gene: TRBD2; abundance: few; v_gene: TRBV6-5; CDR3nt: TGTGCCAGCACCAAGAGCCTAGCGGGGGGACAAGAGACCCAGTACTTC; CDR3aa: CASTKSLAGGQETQYF
j_gene: TRBJ2-1; d_gene: TRBD2; abundance: few; v_gene: TRBV11-3; CDR3nt: TGTGCCAGCAGCCCGCAGCGGGGGCCCTGGGATGAGCAGTTCTTC; CDR3aa: CASSPQRGPWDEQFF
j_gene: TRBJ1-5; d_gene: -; abundance: few; v_gene: TRBV7-2; CDR3nt: TGTGCCAGCAGCTTAGTGGCCGGGGAGCCCCAGCATTTT; CDR3aa: CASSLVAGEPQHF
j_gene: TRBJ1-1; d_gene: -; abundance: few; v_gene: TRBV7-3; CDR3nt: TGTGCCAGCAGCCCGCAATCTACGAACACTGAAGCTTTCTTT; CDR3aa: CASSPQSTNTEAFF
j_gene: TRBJ2-7; d_gene: -; abundance: few; v_gene: TRBV27; CDR3nt: TGTGCCAGCAGTTGGGGGGGCGGGGAGCAGTACTTC; CDR3aa: CASSWGGGEQYF
j_gene: TRBJ2-5; d_gene: -; abundance: few; v_gene: TRBV29-1; CDR3nt: TGCAGCGTTCTAGCGAAAGAGACCCAGTACTTC; CDR3aa: CSVLAKETQYF
j_gene: TRBJ2-2; d_gene: -; abundance: many; v_gene: TRBV29-1; CDR3nt: TGCAGCGGCAAAACTCCAGGCGGGGAGCTGTTTTTT; CDR3aa: CSGKTPGGELFF
j_gene: TRBJ2-3; d_gene: TRBD2; abundance: -; v_gene: TRBV7-9; CDR3nt: TGTGCCAGCAGCTTGGGGAGTAGCGGGAGTAGGACAGATACGCAGTATTTT; CDR3aa: CASSLGSSGSRTDTQYF
j_gene: TRBJ1-5; d_gene: -; abundance: -; v_gene: TRBV6-2/TRBV6-3; CDR3nt: TGTGCCACCCGACGGGGATTTCGTCAGCCCCAGCATTTT; CDR3aa: CATRRGFRQPQHF
j_gene: TRBJ2-3; d_gene: TRBD2; abundance: many; v_gene: TRBV7-2; CDR3nt: TGTGCCAGCAGCTTAGAAGGGACTAGCGGGAGGAACATTAATACGCAGTATTTT; CDR3aa: CASSLEGTSGRNINTQYF
j_gene: TRBJ2-3; d_gene: TRBD2; abundance: -; v_gene: TRBV7-3; CDR3nt: TGTGCCAGCAGCACCCTAGCGGGGGGGCCCCCAGATACGCAGTATTTT; CDR3aa: CASSTLAGGPPDTQYF